The rows below give T cell receptor beta chains drawn from one sample of a study of tumor-infiltrating lymphocytes in primary liver carcinoma. TCRdb itself ran the multiplex PCR reads through MiXCR, one entry per CDR3 protein. The sample lists fewer than 350,000 distinct CDR3 sequences; almost 65% were seen once. Sequenced input: peripheral blood. The origin of the receptors is a man aged 35 to 55 with primary liver carcinoma and hepatitis B virus infection. Both conserved end residues are trimmed from each CDR3. A D gene is named only where the DNA matches it firmly.

j_call: TRBJ2-7
v_call: TRBV5-1
cdr3_length: 12
d_call: NA
cdr3_aa: ASGLEGSPYEQY

j_call: TRBJ1-2
v_call: TRBV6-2/TRBV6-3
cdr3_length: 10
d_call: NA
cdr3_aa: GSGLFNYGCT

j_call: TRBJ2-1
v_call: TRBV5-1
cdr3_length: 12
d_call: NA
cdr3_aa: ASSLIDRKNEQF

j_call: TRBJ2-3
v_call: TRBV6-2/TRBV6-3
cdr3_length: 16
d_call: TRBD2
cdr3_aa: ASSYSGDVERDVDTQY

j_call: TRBJ1-1
v_call: TRBV11-2
cdr3_length: 12
d_call: NA
cdr3_aa: ASSLRQANTEAL

j_call: TRBJ1-5
v_call: TRBV4-1
cdr3_length: 15
d_call: NA
cdr3_aa: ASSQDSKGGYNQPQH

j_call: TRBJ2-7
v_call: TRBV11-3
cdr3_length: 10
d_call: NA
cdr3_aa: ASRSTLSEQY

j_call: TRBJ2-7
v_call: TRBV13
cdr3_length: 12
d_call: NA
cdr3_aa: ASSLQLRNPEQY

j_call: TRBJ1-3
v_call: TRBV28
cdr3_length: 15
d_call: NA
cdr3_aa: ASTSFRTRNSGNTIY

j_call: TRBJ2-5
v_call: TRBV30
cdr3_length: 12
d_call: TRBD1
cdr3_aa: AWSPGGDGKTQY

j_call: TRBJ1-5
v_call: TRBV6-6
cdr3_length: 14
d_call: NA
cdr3_aa: ASTPDGRSINQPQH

j_call: TRBJ2-3
v_call: TRBV11-1
cdr3_length: 13
d_call: TRBD2
cdr3_aa: ASSLGSSGSGTQY

j_call: TRBJ1-1
v_call: TRBV6-6
cdr3_length: 10
d_call: NA
cdr3_aa: ASRPVGTVAF

j_call: TRBJ2-7
v_call: TRBV7-3
cdr3_length: 11
d_call: NA
cdr3_aa: ASSLNSGSEQY

j_call: TRBJ2-3
v_call: TRBV6-6
cdr3_length: 15
d_call: NA
cdr3_aa: ASRRRLAREGTDTHY

j_call: TRBJ1-1
v_call: TRBV11-2
cdr3_length: 11
d_call: NA
cdr3_aa: TSSLDSGAEAF

j_call: TRBJ2-2
v_call: TRBV6-2/TRBV6-3
cdr3_length: 13
d_call: NA
cdr3_aa: ASSYSGLRTGELF

j_call: TRBJ2-2
v_call: TRBV10-3
cdr3_length: 13
d_call: TRBD2
cdr3_aa: AISRSGTGTGELF

j_call: TRBJ2-1
v_call: TRBV13
cdr3_length: 12
d_call: NA
cdr3_aa: ASSPRLGYNKQF

j_call: TRBJ2-7
v_call: TRBV11-3
cdr3_length: 11
d_call: NA
cdr3_aa: ASSFLEGSEQC

j_call: TRBJ1-5
v_call: TRBV12-3/TRBV12-4
cdr3_length: 12
d_call: TRBD1
cdr3_aa: ASSRTGENQPQH

j_call: TRBJ2-7
v_call: TRBV6-1
cdr3_length: 9
d_call: NA
cdr3_aa: ASSDALEQY

j_call: TRBJ1-1
v_call: TRBV6-2/TRBV6-3
cdr3_length: 12
d_call: NA
cdr3_aa: ASSERVLNTEAF

j_call: TRBJ2-6
v_call: TRBV12-3/TRBV12-4
cdr3_length: 13
d_call: NA
cdr3_aa: ASSPWGSGANVLT

j_call: TRBJ2-1
v_call: TRBV4-3
cdr3_length: 13
d_call: TRBD1
cdr3_aa: ASSQLVTGLDEQF

j_call: TRBJ2-5
v_call: TRBV11-2
cdr3_length: 13
d_call: NA
cdr3_aa: GSSLELVGAETQY

j_call: TRBJ2-3
v_call: TRBV29-1
cdr3_length: 9
d_call: NA
cdr3_aa: SVASTDTQY